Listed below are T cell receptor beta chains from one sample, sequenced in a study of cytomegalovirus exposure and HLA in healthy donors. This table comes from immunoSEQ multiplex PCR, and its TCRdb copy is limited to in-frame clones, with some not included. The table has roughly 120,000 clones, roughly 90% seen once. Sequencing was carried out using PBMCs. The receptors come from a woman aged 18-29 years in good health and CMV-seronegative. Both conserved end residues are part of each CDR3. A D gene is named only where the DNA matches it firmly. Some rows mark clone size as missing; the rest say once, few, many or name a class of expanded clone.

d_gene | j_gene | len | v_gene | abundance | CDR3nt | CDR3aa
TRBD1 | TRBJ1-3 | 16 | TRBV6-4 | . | TGTGCCAGCAGTGACTCAGGACAGGTCGGAGGAAACACCATATATTTT | CASSDSGQVGGNTIYF
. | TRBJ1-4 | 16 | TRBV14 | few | TGTGCCAGCAGCTCCCCCTGGGGCACCGGGAATGAAAAACTGTTTTTT | CASSSPWGTGNEKLFF
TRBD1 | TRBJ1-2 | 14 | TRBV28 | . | TGTGCCAGCAAAGGACAGGGGGCCTCCTATGGCTACACCTTC | CASKGQGASYGYTF
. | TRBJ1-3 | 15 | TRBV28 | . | TGTGCCAGCCGCCAAGCCGGGGGAATGCGAAACACCATATATTTT | CASRQAGGMRNTIYF
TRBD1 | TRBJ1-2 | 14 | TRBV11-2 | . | TGTGCCAGCAGCGAGCGACAGGGCAACTATGGCTACACCTTC | CASSERQGNYGYTF
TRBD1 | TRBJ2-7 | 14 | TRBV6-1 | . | TGTGCCAGCTCTAGTCACAGGGGGTTCTACGAGCAGTACTTC | CASSSHRGFYEQYF
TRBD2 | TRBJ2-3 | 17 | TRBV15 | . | TGTGCCACCAGCAAGGATTTAGCGGGGGAGATCACAGATACGCAGTATTTT | CATSKDLAGEITDTQYF
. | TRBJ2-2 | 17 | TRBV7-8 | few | TGTGCCAGCAGCCGAGGGGGACTAAAAGGAAACACCGGGGAGCTGTTTTTT | CASSRGGLKGNTGELFF
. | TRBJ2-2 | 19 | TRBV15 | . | TGTGCCACCAGCAGAGACCCCGAGGGGGGGGATTTATGGGCCGGGGAGCTGTTTTTT | CATSRDPEGGDLWAGELFF
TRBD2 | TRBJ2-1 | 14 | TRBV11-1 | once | TGTGCCAGCAGTTCAGTTTTAGCGGGCGGAGAGCAGTTCTTC | CASSSVLAGGEQFF
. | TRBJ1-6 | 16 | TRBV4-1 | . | TGCGCCAGCAGCCAGCCGAGGCAGGGTCATCATTCACCCCTCCACTTT | CASSQPRQGHHSPLHF
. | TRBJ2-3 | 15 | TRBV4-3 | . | TGCGCCAGCAGCCAAGAAACTAACAGCGGGGATACGCAGTATTTT | CASSQETNSGDTQYF
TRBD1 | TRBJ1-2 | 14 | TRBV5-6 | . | TGTGCCAGCAGCCCCGGGACAGCTAACTATGGCTACACCTTC | CASSPGTANYGYTF
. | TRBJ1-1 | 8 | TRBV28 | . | TGTGCCAGCGGCCGAGCTTTCTTT | CASGRAFF
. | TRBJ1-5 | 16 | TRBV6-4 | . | TGTGCCAGCAGTTCCACTACAGGGCAAGGCAATCAGCCCCAGCATTTT | CASSSTTGQGNQPQHF
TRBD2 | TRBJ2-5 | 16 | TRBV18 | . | TGTGCCAGCTCACCGTCTAGCGGGAAGGGGAGAGAGACCCAGTACTTC | CASSPSSGKGRETQYF
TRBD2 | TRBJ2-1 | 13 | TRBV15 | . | TGTGCCACCGCGAAGGGAGGGTACAATGAGCAGTTCTTC | CATAKGGYNEQFF
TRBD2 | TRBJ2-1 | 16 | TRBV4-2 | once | TGTGCCAGCAGCCAAGATCGACTAGCGGGAGGTGGTGAGCAGTTCTTC | CASSQDRLAGGGEQFF
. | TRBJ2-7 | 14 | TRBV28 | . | TGTGCCAGCAGCCCTTTTCAGGTTCCCTACGAGCAGTACTTC | CASSPFQVPYEQYF
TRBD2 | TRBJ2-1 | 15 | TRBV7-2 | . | TGTGCCAGCAGCTTAGCGGGAGGGCTCTACAATGAGCAGTTCTTC | CASSLAGGLYNEQFF
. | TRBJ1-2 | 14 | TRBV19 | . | TGTGCCAGTAGTGGGGCCCGCAGCCCCAATGGCTACACCTTC | CASSGARSPNGYTF
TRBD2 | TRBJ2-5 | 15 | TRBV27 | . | TGTGCCAGCAGTCCGGAGCCCGGGGGGCAAGAGACCCAGTACTTC | CASSPEPGGQETQYF
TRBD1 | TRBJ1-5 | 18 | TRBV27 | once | TGTGCCAGCAGCCGCCGGGACAGGGGGCTTGTAAGCAATCAGCCCCAGCATTTT | CASSRRDRGLVSNQPQHF
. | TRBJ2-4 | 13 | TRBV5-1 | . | TGCGCCAGCAGCTCGTCCTCGGAGAGGATTCAGTACTTC | CASSSSSERIQYF
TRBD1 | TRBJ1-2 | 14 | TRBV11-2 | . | TGTGCCAGCAGTCGCCACAGGGGGCTTGAAGGCTACACCTTC | CASSRHRGLEGYTF